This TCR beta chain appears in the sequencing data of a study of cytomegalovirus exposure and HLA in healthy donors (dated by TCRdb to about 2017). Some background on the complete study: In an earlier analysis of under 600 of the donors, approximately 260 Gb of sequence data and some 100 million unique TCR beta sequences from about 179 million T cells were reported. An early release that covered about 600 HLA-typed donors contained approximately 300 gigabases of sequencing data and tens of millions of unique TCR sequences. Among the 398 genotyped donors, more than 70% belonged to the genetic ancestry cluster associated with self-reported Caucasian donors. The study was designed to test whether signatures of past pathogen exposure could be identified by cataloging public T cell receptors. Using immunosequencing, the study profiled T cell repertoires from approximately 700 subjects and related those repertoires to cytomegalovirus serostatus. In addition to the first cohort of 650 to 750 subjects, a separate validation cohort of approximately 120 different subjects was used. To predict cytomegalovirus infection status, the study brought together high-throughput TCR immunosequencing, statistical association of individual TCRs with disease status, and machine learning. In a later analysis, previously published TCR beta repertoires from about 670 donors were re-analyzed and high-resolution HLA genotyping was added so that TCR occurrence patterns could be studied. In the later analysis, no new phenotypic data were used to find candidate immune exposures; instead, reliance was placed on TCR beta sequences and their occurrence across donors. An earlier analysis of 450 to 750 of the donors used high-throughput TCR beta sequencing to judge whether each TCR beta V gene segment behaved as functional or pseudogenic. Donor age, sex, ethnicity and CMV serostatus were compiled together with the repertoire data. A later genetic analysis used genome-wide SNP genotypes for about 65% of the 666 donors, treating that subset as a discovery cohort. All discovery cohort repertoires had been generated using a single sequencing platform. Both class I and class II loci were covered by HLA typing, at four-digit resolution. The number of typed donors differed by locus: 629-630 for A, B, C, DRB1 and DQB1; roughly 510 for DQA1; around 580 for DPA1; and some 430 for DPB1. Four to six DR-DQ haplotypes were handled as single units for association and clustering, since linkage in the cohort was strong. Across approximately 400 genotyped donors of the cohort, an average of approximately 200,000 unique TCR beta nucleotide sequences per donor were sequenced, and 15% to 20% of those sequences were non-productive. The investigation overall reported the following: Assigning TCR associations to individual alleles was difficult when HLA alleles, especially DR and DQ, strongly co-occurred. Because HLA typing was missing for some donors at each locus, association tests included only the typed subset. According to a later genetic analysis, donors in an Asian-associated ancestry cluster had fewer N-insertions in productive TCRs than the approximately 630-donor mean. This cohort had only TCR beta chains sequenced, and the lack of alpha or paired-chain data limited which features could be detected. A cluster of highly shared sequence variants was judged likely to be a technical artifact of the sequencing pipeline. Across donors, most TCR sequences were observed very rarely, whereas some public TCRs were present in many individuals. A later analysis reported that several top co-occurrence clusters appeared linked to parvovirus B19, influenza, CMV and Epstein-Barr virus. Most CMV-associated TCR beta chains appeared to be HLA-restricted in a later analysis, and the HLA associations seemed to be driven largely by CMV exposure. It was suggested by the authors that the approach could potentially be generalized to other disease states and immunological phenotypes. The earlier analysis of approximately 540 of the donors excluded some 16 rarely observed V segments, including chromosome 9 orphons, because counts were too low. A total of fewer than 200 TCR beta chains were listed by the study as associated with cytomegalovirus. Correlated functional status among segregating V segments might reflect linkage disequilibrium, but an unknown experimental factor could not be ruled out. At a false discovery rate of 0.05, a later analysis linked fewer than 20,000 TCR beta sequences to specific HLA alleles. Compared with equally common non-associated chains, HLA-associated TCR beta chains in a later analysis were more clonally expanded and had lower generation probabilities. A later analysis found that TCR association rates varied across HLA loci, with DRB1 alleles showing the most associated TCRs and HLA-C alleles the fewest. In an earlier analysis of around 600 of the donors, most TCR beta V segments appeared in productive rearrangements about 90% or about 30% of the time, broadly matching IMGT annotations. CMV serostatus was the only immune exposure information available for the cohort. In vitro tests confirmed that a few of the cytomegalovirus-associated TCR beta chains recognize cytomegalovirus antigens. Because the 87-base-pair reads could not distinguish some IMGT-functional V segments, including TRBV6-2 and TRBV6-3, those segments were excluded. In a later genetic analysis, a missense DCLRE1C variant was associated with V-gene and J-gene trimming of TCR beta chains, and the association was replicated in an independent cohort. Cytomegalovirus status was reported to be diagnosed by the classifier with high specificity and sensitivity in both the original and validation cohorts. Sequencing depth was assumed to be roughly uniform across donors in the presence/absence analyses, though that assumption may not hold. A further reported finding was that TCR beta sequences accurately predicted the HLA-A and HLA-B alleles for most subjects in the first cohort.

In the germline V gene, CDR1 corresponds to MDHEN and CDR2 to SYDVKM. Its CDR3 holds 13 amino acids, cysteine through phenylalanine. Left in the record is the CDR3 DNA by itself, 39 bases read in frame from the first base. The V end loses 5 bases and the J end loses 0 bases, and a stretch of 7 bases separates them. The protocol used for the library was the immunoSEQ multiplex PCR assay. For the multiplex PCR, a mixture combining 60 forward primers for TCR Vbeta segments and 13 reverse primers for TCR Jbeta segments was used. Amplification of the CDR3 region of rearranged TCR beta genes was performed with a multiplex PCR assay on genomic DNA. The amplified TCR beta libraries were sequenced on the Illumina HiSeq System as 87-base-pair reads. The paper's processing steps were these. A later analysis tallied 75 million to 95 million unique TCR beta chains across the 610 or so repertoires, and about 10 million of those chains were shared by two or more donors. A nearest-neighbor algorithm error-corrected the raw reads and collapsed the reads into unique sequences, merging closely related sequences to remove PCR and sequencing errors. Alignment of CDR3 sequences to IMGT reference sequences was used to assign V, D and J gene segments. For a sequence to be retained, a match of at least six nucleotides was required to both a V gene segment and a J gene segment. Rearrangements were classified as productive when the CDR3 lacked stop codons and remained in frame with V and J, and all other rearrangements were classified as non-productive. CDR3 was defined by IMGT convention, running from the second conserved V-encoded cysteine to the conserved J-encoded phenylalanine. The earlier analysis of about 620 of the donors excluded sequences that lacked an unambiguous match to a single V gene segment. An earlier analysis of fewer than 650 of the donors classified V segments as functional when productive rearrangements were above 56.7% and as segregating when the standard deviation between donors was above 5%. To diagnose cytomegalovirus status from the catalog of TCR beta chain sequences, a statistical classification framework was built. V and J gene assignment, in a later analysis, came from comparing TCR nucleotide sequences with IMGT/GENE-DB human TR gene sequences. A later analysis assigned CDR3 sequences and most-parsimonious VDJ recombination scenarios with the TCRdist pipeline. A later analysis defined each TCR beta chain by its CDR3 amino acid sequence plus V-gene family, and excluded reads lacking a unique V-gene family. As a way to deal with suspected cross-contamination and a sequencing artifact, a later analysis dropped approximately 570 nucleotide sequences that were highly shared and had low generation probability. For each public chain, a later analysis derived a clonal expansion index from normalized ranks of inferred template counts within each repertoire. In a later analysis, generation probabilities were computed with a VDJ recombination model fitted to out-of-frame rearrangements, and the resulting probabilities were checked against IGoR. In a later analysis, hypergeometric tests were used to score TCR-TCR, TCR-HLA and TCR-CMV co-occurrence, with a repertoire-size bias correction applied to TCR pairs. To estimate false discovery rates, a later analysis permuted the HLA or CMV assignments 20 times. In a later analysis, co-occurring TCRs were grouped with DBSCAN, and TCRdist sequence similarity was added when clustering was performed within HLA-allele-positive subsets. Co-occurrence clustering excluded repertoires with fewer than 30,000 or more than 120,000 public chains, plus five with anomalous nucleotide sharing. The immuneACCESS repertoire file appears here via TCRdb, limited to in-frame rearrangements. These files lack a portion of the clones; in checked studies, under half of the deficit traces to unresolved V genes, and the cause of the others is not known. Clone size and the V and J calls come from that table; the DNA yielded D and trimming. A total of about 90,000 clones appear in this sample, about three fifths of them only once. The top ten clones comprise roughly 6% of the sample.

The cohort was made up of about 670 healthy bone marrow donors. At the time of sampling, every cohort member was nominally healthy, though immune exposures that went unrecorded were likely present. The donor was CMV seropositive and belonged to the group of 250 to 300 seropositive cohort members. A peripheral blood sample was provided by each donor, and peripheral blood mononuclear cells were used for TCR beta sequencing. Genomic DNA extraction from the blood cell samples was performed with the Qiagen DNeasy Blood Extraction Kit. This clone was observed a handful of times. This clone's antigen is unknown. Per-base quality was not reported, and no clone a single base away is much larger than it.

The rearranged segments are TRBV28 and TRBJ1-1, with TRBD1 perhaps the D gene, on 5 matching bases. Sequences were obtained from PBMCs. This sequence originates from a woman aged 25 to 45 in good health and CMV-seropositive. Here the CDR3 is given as CASSGGMNTEAFF. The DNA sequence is TGTGCCAGCAGTGGGGGGATGAACACTGAAGCTTTCTTT.